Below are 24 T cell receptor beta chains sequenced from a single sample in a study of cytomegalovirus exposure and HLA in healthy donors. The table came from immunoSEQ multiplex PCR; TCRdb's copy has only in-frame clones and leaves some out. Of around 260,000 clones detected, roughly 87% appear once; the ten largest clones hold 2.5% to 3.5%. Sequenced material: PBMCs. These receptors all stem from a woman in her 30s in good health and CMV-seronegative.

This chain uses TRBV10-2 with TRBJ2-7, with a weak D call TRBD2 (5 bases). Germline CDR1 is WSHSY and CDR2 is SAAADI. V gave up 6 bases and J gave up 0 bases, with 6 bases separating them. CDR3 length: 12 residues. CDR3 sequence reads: CASSGNSYEQYF. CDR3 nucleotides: TGCGCCAGCAGCGGGAACTCCTACGAGCAGTACTTC.

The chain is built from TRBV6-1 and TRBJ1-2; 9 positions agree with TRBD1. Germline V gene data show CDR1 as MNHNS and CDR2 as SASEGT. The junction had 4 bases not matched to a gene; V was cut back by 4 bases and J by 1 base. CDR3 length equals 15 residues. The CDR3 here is CASSADRGNNYGYTF. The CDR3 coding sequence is TGTGCCAGCAGTGCGGACAGGGGAAATAACTATGGCTACACCTTC.

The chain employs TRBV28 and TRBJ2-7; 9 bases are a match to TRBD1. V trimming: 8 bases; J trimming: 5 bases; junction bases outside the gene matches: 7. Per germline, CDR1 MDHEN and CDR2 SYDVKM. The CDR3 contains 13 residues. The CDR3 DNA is TGTGCCAGCTCTAACAGGGGGCTGAACGAGCAGTACTTC. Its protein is CASSNRGLNEQYF.

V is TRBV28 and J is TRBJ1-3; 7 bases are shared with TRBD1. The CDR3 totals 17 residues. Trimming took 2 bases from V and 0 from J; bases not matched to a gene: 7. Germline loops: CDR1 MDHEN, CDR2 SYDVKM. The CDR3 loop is CASSLGTARYSGNTIYF. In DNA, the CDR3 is TGTGCCAGCAGTTTAGGGACAGCTAGATACTCTGGAAACACCATATATTTT. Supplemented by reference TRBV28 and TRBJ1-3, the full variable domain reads DVKVTQSSRYLVKRTGEKVFLECVQDMDHENMFWYRQDPGLGLRLIYFSYDVKMKEKGDIPEGYSVSREKKERFSLILESASTNQTSMYLCASSLGTARYSGNTIYFGEGSWLTVV.

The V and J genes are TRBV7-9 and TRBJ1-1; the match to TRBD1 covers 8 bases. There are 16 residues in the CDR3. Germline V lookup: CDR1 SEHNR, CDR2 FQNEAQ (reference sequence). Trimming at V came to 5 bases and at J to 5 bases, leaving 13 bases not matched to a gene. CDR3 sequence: CASSPDAGGAWTEAFF. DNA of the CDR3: TGTGCCAGCAGCCCGGATGCAGGGGGCGCGTGGACTGAAGCTTTCTTT.

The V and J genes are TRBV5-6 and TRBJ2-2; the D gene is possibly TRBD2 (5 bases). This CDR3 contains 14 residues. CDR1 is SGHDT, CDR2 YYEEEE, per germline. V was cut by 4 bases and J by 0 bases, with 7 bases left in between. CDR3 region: CASSGSANTGELFF. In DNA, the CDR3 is TGTGCCAGCAGCGGGAGTGCGAACACCGGGGAGCTGTTTTTT. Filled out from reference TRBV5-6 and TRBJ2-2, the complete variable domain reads DAGVTQSPTHLIKTRGQQVTLRCSPKSGHDTVSWYQQALGQGPQFIFQYYEEEERQRGNFPDRFSGHQFPNYSSELNVNALLLGDSALYLCASSGSANTGELFFGEGSRLTVL.

In DNA, the CDR3 is TGTGCCAGCAGTTTAGCGGGAGGCGGGTACGAGCAGTACTTC. The encoded protein is CASSLAGGGYEQYF. This rearrangement joins TRBV6-5 to TRBJ2-7, with TRBD2 matching 10 bases. Germline V CDR1 and CDR2: MNHEY, SVGAGI. The CDR3 contains 14 residues. V lost 4 bases and J lost 4; bases outside the gene matches: 4.

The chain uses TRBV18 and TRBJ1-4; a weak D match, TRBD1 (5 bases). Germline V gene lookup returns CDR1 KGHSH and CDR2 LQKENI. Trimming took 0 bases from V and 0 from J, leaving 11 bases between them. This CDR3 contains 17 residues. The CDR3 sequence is CASSPPTGHPTNEKLFF. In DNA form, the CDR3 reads TGTGCCAGCTCACCACCCACCGGACACCCAACTAATGAAAAACTGTTTTTT.

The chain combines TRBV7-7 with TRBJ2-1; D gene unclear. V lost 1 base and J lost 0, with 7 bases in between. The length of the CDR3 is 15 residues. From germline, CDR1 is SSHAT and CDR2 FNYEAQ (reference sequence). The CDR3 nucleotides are TGTGCCAGCAGCTTAGAGCGAAACTCCTACAATGAGCAGTTCTTC. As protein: CASSLERNSYNEQFF.

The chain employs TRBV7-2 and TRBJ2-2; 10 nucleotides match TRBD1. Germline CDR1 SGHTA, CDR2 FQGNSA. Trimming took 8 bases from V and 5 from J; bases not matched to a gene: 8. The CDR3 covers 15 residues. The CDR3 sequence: CASGSGQGSTGELFF. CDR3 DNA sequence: TGTGCCAGCGGATCGGGACAGGGGAGTACCGGGGAGCTGTTTTTT.

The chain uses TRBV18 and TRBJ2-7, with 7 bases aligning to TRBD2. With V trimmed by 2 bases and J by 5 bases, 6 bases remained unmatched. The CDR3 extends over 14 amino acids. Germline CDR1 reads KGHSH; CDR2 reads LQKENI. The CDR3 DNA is TGTGCCAGCTCACCATGGGGCGGGAGTGACGAGCAGTACTTC. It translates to CASSPWGGSDEQYF.

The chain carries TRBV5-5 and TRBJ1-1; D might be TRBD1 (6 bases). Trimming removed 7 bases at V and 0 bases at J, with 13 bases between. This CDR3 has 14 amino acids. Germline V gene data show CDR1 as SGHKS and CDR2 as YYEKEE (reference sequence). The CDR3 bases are TGTGCCAGCGAACAGGGCAGAATGAACACTGAAGCTTTCTTT. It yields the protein CASEQGRMNTEAFF. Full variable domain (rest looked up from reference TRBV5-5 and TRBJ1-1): DAGVTQSPTHLIKTRGQQVTLRCSPISGHKSVSWYQQVLGQGPQFIFQYYEKEERGRGNFPDRFSARQFPNYSSELNVNALLLGDSALYLCASEQGRMNTEAFFGQGTRLTVV.

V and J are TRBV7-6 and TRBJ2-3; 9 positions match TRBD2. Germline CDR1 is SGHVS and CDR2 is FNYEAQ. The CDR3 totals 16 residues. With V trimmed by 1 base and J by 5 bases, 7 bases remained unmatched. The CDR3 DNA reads TGTGCCAGCAGCTTAGAGGCGGGAGGGCGCAGAGATACGCAGTATTTT. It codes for CASSLEAGGRRDTQYF.

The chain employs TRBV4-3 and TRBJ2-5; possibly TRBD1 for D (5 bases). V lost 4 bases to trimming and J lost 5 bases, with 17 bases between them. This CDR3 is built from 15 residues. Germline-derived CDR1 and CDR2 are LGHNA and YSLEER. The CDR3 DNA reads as TGCGCCAGCAGCCTGACCCCACAGGCACGGGAGACCCAGTACTTC. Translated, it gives CASSLTPQARETQYF.

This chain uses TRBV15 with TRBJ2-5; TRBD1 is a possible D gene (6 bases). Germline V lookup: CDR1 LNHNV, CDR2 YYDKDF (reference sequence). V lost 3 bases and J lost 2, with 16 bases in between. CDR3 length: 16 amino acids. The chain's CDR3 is CATSRGHRDGQETQYF. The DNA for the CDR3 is TGTGCCACCAGCAGGGGTCACAGGGATGGTCAAGAGACCCAGTACTTC.

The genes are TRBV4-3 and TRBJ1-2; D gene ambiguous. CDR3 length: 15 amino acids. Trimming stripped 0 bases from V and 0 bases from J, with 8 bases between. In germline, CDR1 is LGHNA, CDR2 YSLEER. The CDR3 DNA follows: TGCGCCAGCAGCCAAGATCCGCAGCCTAACTATGGCTACACCTTC. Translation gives CASSQDPQPNYGYTF.

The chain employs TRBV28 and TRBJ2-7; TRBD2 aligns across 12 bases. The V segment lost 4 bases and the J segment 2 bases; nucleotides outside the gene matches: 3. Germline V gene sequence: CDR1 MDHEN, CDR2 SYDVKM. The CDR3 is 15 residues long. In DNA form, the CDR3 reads TGTGCCAGCAGTTCTCGACTAGCGGGAGCCTACGAGCAGTACTTC. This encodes CASSSRLAGAYEQYF.

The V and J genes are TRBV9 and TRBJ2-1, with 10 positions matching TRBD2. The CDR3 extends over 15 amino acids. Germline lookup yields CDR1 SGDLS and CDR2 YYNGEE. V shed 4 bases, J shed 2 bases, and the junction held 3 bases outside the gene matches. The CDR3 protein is CASSMSGRAYNEQFF. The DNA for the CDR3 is TGTGCCAGCAGCATGAGCGGGAGGGCCTACAATGAGCAGTTCTTC.

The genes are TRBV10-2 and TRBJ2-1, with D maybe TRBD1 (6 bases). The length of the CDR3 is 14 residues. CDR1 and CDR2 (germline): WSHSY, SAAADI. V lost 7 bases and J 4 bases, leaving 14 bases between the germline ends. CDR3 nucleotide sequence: TGCGCCAGCACAGAACTAGGGGGATACAATGAGCAGTTCTTC. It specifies CASTELGGYNEQFF.

This CDR3 reads CASPHPVLAGNPSYEQYF. The CDR3 bases are TGTGCCAGCCCCCACCCGGTCTTAGCGGGAAATCCCTCCTACGAGCAGTACTTC. The genes are TRBV28 and TRBJ2-7, with 8 bases that match TRBD2. In germline, CDR1 is MDHEN, CDR2 SYDVKM. Germline trimming cut 8 bases from V and 0 bases from J; bases unmatched to any gene: 18. This CDR3 is built from 18 residues.

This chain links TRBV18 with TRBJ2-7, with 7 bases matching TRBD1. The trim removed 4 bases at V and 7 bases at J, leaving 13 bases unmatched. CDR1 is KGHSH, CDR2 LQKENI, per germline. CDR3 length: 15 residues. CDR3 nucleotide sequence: TGTGCCAGCTCACGTGTCCCTGACAGGGTCTGGGAGCAGTACTTC. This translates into CASSRVPDRVWEQYF.

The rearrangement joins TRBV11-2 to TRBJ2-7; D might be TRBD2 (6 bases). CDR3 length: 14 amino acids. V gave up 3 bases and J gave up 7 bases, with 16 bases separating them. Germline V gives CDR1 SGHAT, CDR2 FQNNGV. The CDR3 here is CASSFVGTGMEQYF. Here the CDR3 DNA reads TGTGCCAGCAGCTTCGTCGGGACTGGCATGGAGCAGTACTTC. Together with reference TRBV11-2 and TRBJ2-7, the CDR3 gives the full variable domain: EAGVAQSPRYKIIEKRQSVAFWCNPISGHATLYWYQQILGQGPKLLIQFQNNGVVDDSQLPKDRFSAERLKGVDSTLKIQPAKLEDSAVYLCASSFVGTGMEQYFGPGTRLTVT.

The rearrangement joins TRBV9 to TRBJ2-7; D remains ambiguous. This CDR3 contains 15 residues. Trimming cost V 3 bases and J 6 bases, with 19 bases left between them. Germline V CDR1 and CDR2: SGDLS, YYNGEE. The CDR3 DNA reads TGTGCCAGCAGCGCCCCAGGCGGCAGTCCCCTCGAGCAGTACTTC. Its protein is CASSAPGGSPLEQYF.

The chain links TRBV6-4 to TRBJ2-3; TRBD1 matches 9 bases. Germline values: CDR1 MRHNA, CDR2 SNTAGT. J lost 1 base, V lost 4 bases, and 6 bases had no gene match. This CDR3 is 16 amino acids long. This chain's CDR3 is CASSAQTGGGTDTQYF. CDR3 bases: TGTGCCAGCAGTGCCCAGACAGGGGGGGGCACAGATACGCAGTATTTT.